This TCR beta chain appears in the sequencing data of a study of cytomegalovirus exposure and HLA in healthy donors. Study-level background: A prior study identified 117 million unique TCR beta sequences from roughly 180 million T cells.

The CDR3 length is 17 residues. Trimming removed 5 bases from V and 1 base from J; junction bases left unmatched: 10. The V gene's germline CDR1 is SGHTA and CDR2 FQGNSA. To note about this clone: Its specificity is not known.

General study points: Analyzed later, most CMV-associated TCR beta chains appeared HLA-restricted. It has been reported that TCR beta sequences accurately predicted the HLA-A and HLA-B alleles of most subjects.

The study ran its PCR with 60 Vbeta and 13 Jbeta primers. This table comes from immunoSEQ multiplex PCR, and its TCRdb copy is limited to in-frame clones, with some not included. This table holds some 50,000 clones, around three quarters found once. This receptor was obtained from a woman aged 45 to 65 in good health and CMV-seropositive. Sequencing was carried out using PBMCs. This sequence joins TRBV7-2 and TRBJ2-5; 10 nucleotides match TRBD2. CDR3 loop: CASSQGGVAGGQETQYF. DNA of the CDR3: TGTGCCAGCAGCCAGGGTGGAGTAGCGGGGGGCCAAGAGACCCAGTACTTC.